This T cell receptor (beta chain) was retrieved from a study of blood T cells in healthy people across ages. With 3 bases clipped from V and 4 bases from J, the junction kept 9 bases outside the gene matches. The CDR3 spans 16 residues. Germline CDR1 and CDR2: PRHDT and FYEKMQ (reference sequence). Through a sample-barcoded 5' primer and a J-beta primer mix, a second PCR was run for 7 to 11 cycles. Each CDR3 protein is one row after TCRdb ran MiXCR on the 5' RACE reads. The sample records about 1.8 million distinct CDR3 sequences, around half being singletons. The TCR originated in a woman aged 40 to 50 in good health. V is TRBV13 and J is TRBJ2-1; 7 nucleotides match TRBD1. Sequenced material: blood. The CDR3 region is CASSFPDRDGYNEQFF. CDR3 DNA: TGTGCCAGCAGCTTCCCAGACAGGGACGGATACAATGAGCAGTTCTTC.